The present entry profiles one TCR beta chain with its context. Its antigen is undetermined. One junction end disagrees with the germline gene, perhaps due to a read error. At sampling all donors were nominally healthy, likely with unrecorded immune exposures. Amplification used 60 Vbeta primers and 13 Jbeta primers. This table comes from immunoSEQ multiplex PCR, and its TCRdb copy is limited to in-frame clones, with some not included. The profile shows 84,000 or so clones, approximately 80% of them singletons. The data are from a study of cytomegalovirus exposure and HLA in healthy donors. Overall study context: There were 350 to 400 genotyped donors. Of these, about 80% fell in the genetic ancestry cluster associated with self-reported Caucasian donors.

The CDR3 runs 15 residues. Looked up from germline, CDR1 is SEHNR and CDR2 is FQNEAQ (reference sequence). Study-wide results and limits: Overall, roughly 170 TCR beta chains were annotated as cytomegalovirus-associated.

The chain employs TRBV7-9 and TRBJ2-7; perhaps TRBD2 as D (5 bases). The TCR was taken from a man aged 25-40 years in good health and CMV-seronegative. The material sequenced was PBMCs. The CDR3 protein is CSSSPDLRGAYEQYF. CDR3 nucleotide sequence: TGTTCCAGCAGCCCGGACCTTCGGGGTGCCTACGAGCAGTACTTC.